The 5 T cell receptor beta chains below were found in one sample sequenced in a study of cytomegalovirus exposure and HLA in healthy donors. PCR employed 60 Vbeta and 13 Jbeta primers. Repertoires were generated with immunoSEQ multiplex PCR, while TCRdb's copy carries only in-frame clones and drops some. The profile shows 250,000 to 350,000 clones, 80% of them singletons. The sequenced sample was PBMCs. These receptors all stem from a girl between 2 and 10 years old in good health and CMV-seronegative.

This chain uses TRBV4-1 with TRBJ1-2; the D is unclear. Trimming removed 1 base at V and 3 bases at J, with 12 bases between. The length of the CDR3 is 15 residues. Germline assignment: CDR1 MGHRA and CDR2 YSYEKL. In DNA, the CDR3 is TGCGCCAGCAGCCAAGTACTGACGGAGGACTATGGCTACACCTTC. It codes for CASSQVLTEDYGYTF.

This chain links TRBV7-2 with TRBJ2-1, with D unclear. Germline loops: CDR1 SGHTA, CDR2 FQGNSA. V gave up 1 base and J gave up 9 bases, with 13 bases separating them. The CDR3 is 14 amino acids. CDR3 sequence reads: CASSLVGQVSEQFF. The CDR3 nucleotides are TGTGCCAGCAGCTTAGTTGGGCAGGTGAGTGAGCAGTTCTTC. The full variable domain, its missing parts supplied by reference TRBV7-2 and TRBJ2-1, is GAGVSQSPSNKVTEKGKDVELRCDPISGHTALYWYRQSLGQGLEFLIYFQGNSAPDKSGLPSDRFSAERTGGSVSTLTIQRTQQEDSAVYLCASSLVGQVSEQFFGPGTRLTVL.

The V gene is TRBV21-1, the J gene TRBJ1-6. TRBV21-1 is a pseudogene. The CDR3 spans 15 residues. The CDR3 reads CASSKGDFYNSPLHF. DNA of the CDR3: TGTGCCAGCAGCAAAGGAGACTTCTATAATTCACCCCTCCACTTT.

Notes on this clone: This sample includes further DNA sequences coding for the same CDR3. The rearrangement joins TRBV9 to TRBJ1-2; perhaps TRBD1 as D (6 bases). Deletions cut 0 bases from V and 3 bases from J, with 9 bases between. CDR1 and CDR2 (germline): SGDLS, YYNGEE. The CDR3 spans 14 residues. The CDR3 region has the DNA TGTGCCAGCAGCGTAGGAGGGGGGGACTATGGCTACACCTTC. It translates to CASSVGGGDYGYTF.

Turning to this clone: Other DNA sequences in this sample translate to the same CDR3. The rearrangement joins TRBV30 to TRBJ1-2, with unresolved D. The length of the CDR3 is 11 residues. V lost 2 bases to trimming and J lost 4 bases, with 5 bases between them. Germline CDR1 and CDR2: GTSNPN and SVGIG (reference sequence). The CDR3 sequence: CAWSTGYGYTF. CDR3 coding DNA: TGTGCCTGGAGTACCGGCTATGGCTACACCTTC.